Each of the 30 T cell receptor beta chains below was sequenced from the same sample in a study of long-term antiretroviral therapy in people with HIV. This was the immunoSEQ v3.0 assay at survey level. TCRdb's copy holds only in-frame clones and misses some; the assay was immunoSEQ multiplex PCR. The data hold under 50,000 clones, with around 83% observed a single time. The sample here was unsorted PBMCs, taken 3.1 years after starting antiretroviral therapy. The origin of the receptors is a woman in her 50s with HIV.

The chain combines TRBV6-5 with TRBJ2-5; 7 bases are a match to TRBD1. Germline CDR1 is MNHEY and CDR2 is SVGAGI. V shed 8 bases and J 2 bases; nucleotides not matched to a gene: 11. The CDR3 contains 15 residues. The CDR3 region has the DNA TGTGCCAGCTCGGATAGGGACAGAGAGCAAGAGACCCAGTACTTC. It codes for CASSDRDREQETQYF.

J is TRBJ1-1 and V is TRBV27; no definite D call. The CDR3 covers 13 residues. V lost 4 bases and J 0 bases, leaving 6 bases between the germline ends. Germline-derived CDR1 and CDR2 are MNHEY and SMNVEV (reference sequence). DNA of the CDR3: TGTGCCAGCAGTTCCGGGGTGAACACTGAAGCTTTCTTT. Translated: CASSSGVNTEAFF.

As DNA, the CDR3 is TGCAGCGTTATGTTCAGTTACGAGCAGTACTTC. Its protein is CSVMFSYEQYF. The V call is TRBV29-1, the J call TRBJ2-7; unclear D gene. The V end lost 5 bases, the J end lost 4 bases, and 9 bases lay between the germline ends. Germline CDR1 and CDR2: SQVTM and ANQGSEA. This CDR3 region has 11 residues.

The chain carries TRBV5-1 and TRBJ2-5, with 12 positions matching TRBD2. CDR3 size: 17 residues. Germline CDR1 and CDR2: SGHRS and YFSETQ. Germline trimming cut 4 bases from V and 2 bases from J; bases unmatched to any gene: 9. This chain's CDR3 is CASSRGLAGHIQETQYF. The CDR3 coding sequence is TGCGCCAGCAGCCGAGGACTAGCGGGGCATATACAAGAGACCCAGTACTTC.

The genes are TRBV7-4 and TRBJ1-1; 7 positions agree with TRBD1. With V trimmed by 4 bases and J by 1 base, 3 bases remained unmatched. Germline CDR1 is SGHVT and CDR2 is SQSDAQ. The CDR3 is 14 amino acids. The CDR3 loop reads CASSSGQPNTEAFF. Here the CDR3 DNA reads TGTGCCAGCAGCTCGGGACAGCCGAACACTGAAGCTTTCTTT.

This clone was detected once. V usage is TRBV11-2 and J usage is TRBJ2-7; 11 nucleotides match TRBD2. V lost 5 bases to trimming and J lost 9 bases; unmatched junction nucleotides: 12. CDR3 length: 15 residues. Germline lookup yields CDR1 SGHAT and CDR2 FQNNGV. CDR3 in DNA: TGTGCCAGCAGCCCTAGCGGGGGGATCGGGTTTGTGCAGTACTTC. This translates into CASSPSGGIGFVQYF.

This chain uses TRBV2 with TRBJ2-3, with 9 positions matching TRBD2. With V trimmed by 2 bases and J by 3 bases, 6 bases remained unmatched. CDR1 and CDR2 from the germline V gene are SNHLY and FYNNEI. The CDR3 totals 16 residues. In nucleotides, the CDR3 is TGTGCCAGCAGTGAAAGGGCGGGGGGGTCTACAGATACGCAGTATTTT. It encodes CASSERAGGSTDTQYF.

The rearrangement uses TRBV19 and TRBJ2-1, with 9 nucleotides matching TRBD2. The length of the CDR3 is 17 residues. With 4 bases clipped from V and 6 bases from J, the junction kept 13 bases outside the gene matches. Germline V gene lookup returns CDR1 LNHDA and CDR2 SQIVND (reference sequence). The CDR3 sequence is CASSTQSTSGPRNEQFF. CDR3 nucleotides: TGTGCCAGTAGTACGCAATCGACTAGCGGACCACGCAATGAGCAGTTCTTC.

This rearrangement joins TRBV5-6 to TRBJ1-5; D is unclear. V was cut by 7 bases and J by 4 bases, with 9 bases left in between. From germline, CDR1 is SGHDT and CDR2 YYEEEE. The CDR3 has 12 amino acids. The CDR3 here is CASHRLNQPQHF. The CDR3, as DNA: TGTGCCAGCCATCGGCTAAATCAGCCCCAGCATTTT.

This clone showed up just once. The chain joins TRBV11-1 to TRBJ2-5, with 10 bases aligning to TRBD1. The CDR3 is made up of 14 amino acids. The V segment lost 5 bases and the J segment 3 bases; nucleotides outside the gene matches: 3. Per the germline V gene, CDR1 is SGHAT and CDR2 is FQDESV (reference sequence). In DNA, the CDR3 is TGTGCCAGCAGCACGGACAGGGGGAAAGAGACCCAGTACTTC. Amino acid sequence: CASSTDRGKETQYF. The full variable domain, in which reference TRBV11-1 and TRBJ2-5 provide the parts outside the CDR3, is EAEVAQSPRYKITEKSQAVAFWCDPISGHATLYWYRQILGQGPELLVQFQDESVVDDSQLPKDRFSAERLKGVDSTLKIQPAELGDSAMYLCASSTDRGKETQYFGPGTRLLVL.

The chain has TRBV5-1 and TRBJ2-1; no firm D call. This CDR3 has 12 amino acids. V lost 2 bases and J 8 bases, leaving 8 bases between the germline ends. Germline CDR1 reads SGHRS; CDR2 reads YFSETQ. The CDR3 loop is CASSFGFDEQFF. The CDR3 nucleotides read TGCGCCAGCAGCTTCGGTTTCGATGAGCAGTTCTTC.

The chain employs TRBV7-4 and TRBJ1-3; no clear D gene. Trimming left V 2 bases short and J 0 bases short, with 11 bases between. This CDR3 comprises 16 residues. Germline assignment: CDR1 SGHVT and CDR2 SQSDAQ. The chain's CDR3 is CASSLCRLTSGNTIYF. The CDR3 nucleotides read TGTGCCAGCAGCTTATGCCGCCTAACCTCTGGAAACACCATATATTTT.

J is TRBJ2-3 and V is TRBV5-6; maybe TRBD1 (6 bases). CDR1 is SGHDT, CDR2 YYEEEE, per germline. V was shortened by 1 base and J by 4 bases, with 19 bases between the two germline ends. This CDR3 has 17 amino acids. The CDR3 protein is CASSLRFGRGVSDTQYF. DNA of the CDR3: TGTGCCAGCAGCTTGCGATTTGGCAGGGGAGTATCAGATACGCAGTATTTT.

This sequence joins TRBV9 and TRBJ2-3; a possible D gene is TRBD1 (6 bases). The CDR3 length is 13 residues. Germline CDR1 is SGDLS and CDR2 is YYNGEE. Trimming left V 3 bases short and J 4 bases short, with 9 bases between. CDR3 nucleotide sequence: TGTGCCAGCAGCGCCCCAGGGGCAGATACGCAGTATTTT. Translating it yields CASSAPGADTQYF.

The chain carries TRBV11-2 and TRBJ2-2, with 10 bases lining up with TRBD2. Trimming took 4 bases from V and 3 from J; bases not matched to a gene: 5. Germline lookup yields CDR1 SGHAT and CDR2 FQNNGV. The CDR3 consists of 16 residues. Written as DNA, the CDR3 is TGTGCCAGCAGCTCCGGAAGCGGGGGGGACACCGGGGAGCTGTTTTTT. Its translation is CASSSGSGGDTGELFF.

The chain combines TRBV7-9 with TRBJ2-2; 9 bases match TRBD1. The J segment lost 3 bases and the V segment lost 5 bases, leaving 7 bases of the junction unmatched. Germline CDR1 SEHNR, CDR2 FQNEAQ (reference sequence). The CDR3 totals 16 residues. This CDR3 is CASSTGTGSYTGELFF. DNA of the CDR3: TGTGCCAGCAGCACCGGGACAGGGAGTTACACCGGGGAGCTGTTTTTT.

V usage is TRBV7-3 and J usage is TRBJ1-2, with TRBD1 matching 7 bases. The CDR3 sequence is 14 residues long. J lost 11 bases, V lost 5 bases, and 14 bases had no gene match. Germline CDR1 is SGHTA and CDR2 is FQGTGA. The DNA of the CDR3 is TGTGCCAGCAGCCTCGACAGGGCCGGATATGATTACACCTTC. Its protein product is CASSLDRAGYDYTF.

The chain carries TRBV19 and TRBJ1-5; 9 nucleotides match TRBD1. The CDR3 is 15 amino acids. J lost 5 bases, V lost 5 bases, and 7 bases had no gene match. Germline loops: CDR1 LNHDA, CDR2 SQIVND (reference sequence). The CDR3 DNA reads as TGTGCCAGTAGTGCGGGACAGGGCCTTTATCAGCCCCAGCATTTT. It translates to CASSAGQGLYQPQHF. Filled out from reference TRBV19 and TRBJ1-5, the complete variable domain reads DGGITQSPKYLFRKEGQNVTLSCEQNLNHDAMYWYRQDPGQGLRLIYYSQIVNDFQKGDIAEGYSVSREKKESFPLTVTSAQKNPTAFYLCASSAGQGLYQPQHFGDGTRLSIL.

This chain links TRBV2 with TRBJ2-2; TRBD1 might be the D (5 bases). CDR1 is SNHLY and CDR2 is FYNNEI in the germline V gene. V shed 1 base and J shed 4 bases, with 7 bases lying between them. The CDR3 is 14 amino acids. This chain's CDR3 is CASSEDRRTGELFF. The DNA for the CDR3 is TGTGCCAGCAGTGAAGACAGGCGCACCGGGGAGCTGTTTTTT.

The chain combines TRBV14 with TRBJ2-7; 10 nucleotides agree with TRBD1. The germline CDR1 and CDR2 sequences are SGHDN and FVKESK. The CDR3 covers 17 residues. V shed 4 bases, J shed 1 base, and the junction held 10 bases outside the gene matches. The DNA of the CDR3 is TGTGCCAGCAGCCCTCCGGGGACAGGGGTGGGATCCTACGAGCAGTACTTC. Translation gives CASSPPGTGVGSYEQYF. Combining the CDR3 with reference TRBV14 and TRBJ2-7 gives the whole variable domain EAGVTQFPSHSVIEKGQTVTLRCDPISGHDNLYWYRRVMGKEIKFLLHFVKESKQDESGMPNNRFLAERTGGTYSTLKVQPAELEDSGVYFCASSPPGTGVGSYEQYFGPGTRLTVT.

The J gene is TRBJ2-7, the V gene TRBV18; 9 bases align to TRBD1. CDR3 length equals 14 residues. Germline V lookup: CDR1 KGHSH, CDR2 LQKENI. The V and J ends lost 3 bases and 5 bases, in that order; junction bases with no gene match: 5. DNA of the CDR3: TGTGCCAGCTCACCGGGACAGGGTCTCCACGAGCAGTACTTC. Encoded protein: CASSPGQGLHEQYF.

Only a few counts were recorded for this clone. This chain connects TRBV2 to TRBJ1-2; weak D call: TRBD1 (6 bases). Germline CDR1 is SNHLY and CDR2 is FYNNEI. CDR3 length: 12 amino acids. The ends were cut back, 4 bases at V and 4 bases at J, with 7 bases in the middle. The CDR3 bases are TGTGCCAGCAGTGCGACAGGCTATGGCTACACCTTC. It specifies CASSATGYGYTF.

The genes are TRBV4-3 and TRBJ2-7; D might be TRBD2 (6 bases). Deletions cut 0 bases from V and 3 bases from J, with 6 bases between. Germline lookup yields CDR1 LGHNA and CDR2 YSLEER. The CDR3 consists of 13 residues. In DNA, the CDR3 is TGCGCCAGCAGCCAAGAGGGGGGCTACGAGCAGTACTTC. This gives the protein CASSQEGGYEQYF.

This chain joins TRBV10-1 and TRBJ2-2; D not certain. The V gene lost 10 bases and the J gene lost 3 bases, with 9 bases spanning the gap. This CDR3 has 12 amino acids. The germline V gene encodes CDR1 WNHNN and CDR2 SYGVQD (reference sequence). Here the CDR3 reads CATSFHTGELFF. DNA of the CDR3: TGCGCCACCTCCTTTCACACCGGGGAGCTGTTTTTT.

CDR3 bases: TGCGCCAGCAGCTTGGTTCAGTTGAACACTGAAGCTTTCTTT. Protein sequence: CASSLVQLNTEAFF. V gene TRBV5-1 combines with J gene TRBJ1-1; D unresolved. With 0 bases removed from V and 0 bases from J, the gap between germline ends came to 6 bases. Germline V lookup: CDR1 SGHRS, CDR2 YFSETQ. The CDR3 spans 14 residues.

The chain has TRBV7-2 and TRBJ1-2; perhaps TRBD1 as D (5 bases). The germline CDR1 and CDR2 sequences are SGHTA and FQGNSA. Between the trimmed V and J ends, which lost 0 bases and 4 bases, there was a span of 12 bases. CDR3 length: 15 residues. DNA of the CDR3: TGTGCCAGCAGCTTAGCGTTCCAGGGCGGCTATGGCTACACCTTC. This translates into CASSLAFQGGYGYTF.

The V and J genes are TRBV10-1 and TRBJ1-1; D is unclear. The CDR3 spans 14 residues. V gave up 2 bases and J gave up 2 bases, with 9 bases separating them. From germline, CDR1 is WNHNN and CDR2 SYGVQD (reference sequence). CDR3 loop: CASSEGLLNTEAFF. The CDR3 DNA is TGCGCCAGCAGTGAGGGCCTCCTAAACACTGAAGCTTTCTTT.

V gene TRBV5-1 combines with J gene TRBJ1-1; TRBD1 matches at 10 bases. The CDR3 totals 14 residues. The V gene end was trimmed by 8 bases and the J gene end by 1 base; junction bases not matched to a gene: 5. Looked up from germline, CDR1 is SGHRS and CDR2 is YFSETQ. The CDR3 spells CASNRDRGNTEAFF. DNA of the CDR3: TGCGCCAGTAATCGGGACAGGGGGAACACTGAAGCTTTCTTT.

The V gene is TRBV21-1, the J gene TRBJ2-5; the DNA was not used to check the table's D call, TRBD1. TRBV21-1 has pseudogene status. The CDR3 sequence is 16 residues long. As DNA, the CDR3 is TGTGCCAGCAGCAAAGTTCAGGGCCGTCTTCGAGTGGCCCAGTACTTC. Translation: CASSKVQGRLRVAQYF.

The CDR3 DNA follows: TGTGCTAGTGGTACCGGACAGGGCTACACAGATACGCAGTATTTT. It encodes CASGTGQGYTDTQYF. J is TRBJ2-3 and V is TRBV12-5; TRBD1 matches at 8 bases. V was pared by 5 bases and J by 2 bases, with 6 bases of the junction left unmatched. Germline-derived CDR1 and CDR2 are LGHNT and FRNRAP. There are 15 residues in the CDR3.